Listed below are T cell receptor beta chains from one sample, sequenced in a study of OX40 agonist ivuxolimab in advanced cancers. Data came from immunoSEQ multiplex PCR; TCRdb stores just in-frame clones and leaves some out. The data show approximately 70,000 clones, less than 85% seen once. The sample in question was CD4+ or CD8+ T cells sorted from blood, obtained in a trial of the OX40 agonist ivuxolimab. The receptors come from an adult with an advanced solid tumor such as melanoma, head and neck, liver or kidney cancer. The CDR3 runs from the conserved cysteine through the conserved F or W. Clone size is stated in some rows and not others, as once, few, many or a class when expanded.

TRBV5-4 | few | CASSLGITRADTQYF
TRBV6-1 | NA | CASSLSGSGGNEQFF
TRBV30 | NA | CAWSPAWAPNEKLFF
TRBV28 | NA | CAHGKDYEQYF
TRBV23-1 | NA | CASSQRHHQTADYGYTF
TRBV10-3 | NA | CAISESASGRGSDTQYF
TRBV6-5 | NA | CASSPTGAQPQHF
TRBV6-4 | NA | CASKEGGTEAFF
TRBV7-3 | NA | CASSLTSGRLNEQFF
TRBV11-3 | few | CASSLRGEADTQYF
TRBV6-6 | NA | CASSYRGQIQETQYF
TRBV7-2 | few | CASSLGPDRGFHNSPLHF
TRBV11-2 | NA | CASSLGTGRYTTQYF
TRBV7-2 | NA | CASSPSGGNLHEQYF
TRBV7-2 | NA | CASGGESYNEQFF
TRBV19 | NA | CASSPGQGKIMNTEAFF
TRBV6-1 | NA | CASSEQSAGVTDTQYF
TRBV19 | NA | CASSIARGTTYEQYF
TRBV7-2 | NA | CASSPSRNTGELFF
TRBV5-6 | NA | CASSLQGVDTQYF